Following are 22 T cell receptor beta chains from one sample sequenced in a study of low-dose radiotherapy and immunotherapy resistance in tumors. Primers used for first-strand cDNA, a TRAV- and TRBV-specific set, covered both alpha and beta chains. A roughly 20-cycle PCR with a constant-region primer and V-primer adapter amplified TCRs. TCRdb independently ran MiXCR on the reads; one entry per CDR3 protein. The sample holds about 7,200 distinct CDR3 sequences, approximately 53% seen once. Source of these receptors: a human donor with advanced metastatic prostate, ovarian, gallbladder or colorectal cancer (not recorded which). This table probably holds off-target reads from a library built for another chain.

The rearrangement links TRBV2 to TRBJ1-1, with D perhaps matching TRBD1 (6 bases). With 5 bases removed from V and 4 bases from J, the gap between germline ends came to 14 bases. This CDR3 is 14 amino acids long. The V gene's germline CDR1 is SNHLY and CDR2 FYNNEI. CDR3 protein: CASSFLQGGTEAFF. Here the CDR3 DNA reads TGTGCCAGCAGTTTCCTACAGGGTGGCACTGAAGCTTTCTTT.

This clonotype has only a few counts. The chain carries TRBV5-8 and TRBJ1-2; TRBD1 matches at 7 bases. Germline lookup yields CDR1 SGHTS and CDR2 YDEGEE. The CDR3 has 15 residues. Trimming at V came to 0 bases and at J to 3 bases, leaving 5 bases not matched to a gene. DNA of the CDR3: TGTGCCAGCAGCTTGGAGGTGGGACAGTACTATGGCTACACCTTC. Translation gives CASSLEVGQYYGYTF.

J is TRBJ2-1 and V is TRBV12-3 or TRBV12-4; D might be TRBD2 (5 bases). CDR3 size: 14 residues. Trimming left V 3 bases short and J 2 bases short, with 8 bases between. This CDR3 reads CASSFLRAYNEQFF. DNA for the CDR3: TGTGCCAGCAGTTTTCTGCGGGCCTACAATGAGCAGTTCTTC.

The genes are TRBV10-2 and TRBJ2-7; D possibly matches TRBD1 or TRBD2 (5 bases each). CDR3 length: 13 residues. Trimming stripped 8 bases from V and 4 bases from J, with 15 bases between. Looked up from germline, CDR1 is WSHSY and CDR2 is SAAADI. The CDR3 bases are TGCGCCAGCCGGGGCCCTGAGGGTTACGAGCAGTACTTC. Protein: CASRGPEGYEQYF.

The chain employs TRBV30 and TRBJ2-3; D gene ambiguous. Germline CDR1 reads GTSNPN; CDR2 reads SVGIG (reference sequence). This CDR3 region has 12 residues. V was shortened by 0 bases and J by 10 bases, with 11 bases between the two germline ends. The DNA of the CDR3 is TGTGCCTGGAGTGTACCGGCGAGGCCGCAGTATTTT. It is translated as CAWSVPARPQYF.

This rearrangement joins TRBV6-4 to TRBJ2-7, with 9 bases identical to TRBD1. Germline CDR1 is MRHNA and CDR2 is SNTAGT. The CDR3 spans 15 residues. With 3 bases clipped from V and 6 bases from J, the junction kept 9 bases outside the gene matches. CDR3 amino acids: CASSDTTGGSAEQYF. CDR3 DNA: TGTGCCAGCAGTGATACGACAGGGGGGTCTGCCGAGCAGTACTTC.

This clonotype was counted only a few times. The chain joins TRBV7-9 to TRBJ2-7; 11 bases are a match to TRBD1. V lost 6 bases and J lost 1; bases outside the gene matches: 5. Germline V gives CDR1 SEHNR, CDR2 FQNEAQ (reference sequence). The CDR3 is made up of 15 amino acids. The CDR3 region is CASRRTGGRSYEQYF. CDR3 coding DNA: TGTGCCAGCAGACGGACAGGGGGCCGGTCCTACGAGCAGTACTTC.

This clonotype has more than one count but fewer than ten. The chain carries TRBV29-1 and TRBJ2-1; 8 bases line up with TRBD2. J was trimmed by 10 bases and V by 4 bases; bases with no gene match: 9. Germline lookup yields CDR1 SQVTM and CDR2 ANQGSEA. This CDR3 has 13 amino acids. The CDR3 loop reads CSVVIAGLREQFF. The CDR3, as DNA: TGCAGCGTTGTGATAGCGGGACTTCGGGAGCAGTTCTTC.

This chain connects TRBV12-3 or TRBV12-4 to TRBJ1-1; D gene uncertain. Trimming took 6 bases from V and 7 from J, leaving 18 bases between them. This CDR3 comprises 14 residues. CDR3 bases: TGTGCCAGCAGCCAAACACCCCCCCTTGGTGAAGCTTTCTTT. Its translation is CASSQTPPLGEAFF.

Remarks on this clonotype: At one end the junction does not follow the germline gene, possibly because of a read error. The chain has TRBV5-4 and TRBJ2-7; tentatively, D is TRBD1 (6 bases). CDR3 length equals 11 residues. Germline CDR1 SGHNT, CDR2 YYREEE (reference sequence). CDR3 sequence reads: CASSQAGERDF. CDR3 sequence (DNA): TGTGCCAGCAGCCAAGCAGGGGAGAGGGACTTC.

This chain joins TRBV2 and TRBJ2-7; tentatively, D is TRBD1 (6 bases). Trimming took off 4 bases at V and 2 bases at J, with 12 bases between the two ends. This CDR3 is 14 amino acids long. Germline V CDR1 and CDR2: SNHLY, FYNNEI. The CDR3 DNA reads as TGTGCCAGCAGTGGGTGGGCAGGGGCCTACGAGCAGTACTTC. This sequence encodes CASSGWAGAYEQYF.

This clonotype occurred a few times. The rearrangement uses TRBV5-4 and TRBJ2-1; 16 bases fit TRBD2. J lost 1 base, V lost 4 bases, and 5 bases had no gene match. This CDR3 contains 18 residues. Germline V gives CDR1 SGHNT, CDR2 YYREEE (reference sequence). In DNA, the CDR3 is TGTGCCAGCAGCGGGGGACTAGCGGGGGGGCTATCCTACAATGAGCAGTTCTTC. Encoded protein: CASSGGLAGGLSYNEQFF.

The V gene is TRBV28, the J gene TRBJ2-7; unclear D gene. V was clipped by 8 bases and J by 4 bases, with 12 bases between them. The germline gives CDR1 MDHEN, CDR2 SYDVKM. The CDR3 spans 12 residues. The CDR3 nucleotides are TGTGCCAGCTGCAAGGTCGAGTACGAGCAGTACTTC. As protein: CASCKVEYEQYF.

The rearrangement joins TRBV10-3 to TRBJ2-2; D call uncertain. Trimming took 4 bases from V and 4 from J, leaving 7 bases between them. Per the germline V gene, CDR1 is ENHRY and CDR2 is SYGVKD. This CDR3 has 13 amino acids. DNA for the CDR3: TGTGCCATCAGTGGGGAAACCACCGGGGAGCTGTTTTTT. Residues: CAISGETTGELFF.

Written as DNA, the CDR3 is TGTGCCATCAGTGTGCCCTCGCTCAATGAGCAGTTCTTC. Translated: CAISVPSLNEQFF. The chain carries TRBV10-3 and TRBJ2-1; D not resolved. Germline CDR1 and CDR2: ENHRY and SYGVKD. V was pared by 4 bases and J by 6 bases, with 10 bases between. The CDR3 is 13 residues long.

The chain recombines TRBV4-2 with TRBJ2-7; D remains ambiguous. The CDR3 runs 12 residues. The V end lost 1 base, the J end lost 7 bases, and 8 bases lay between the germline ends. Germline CDR1 reads LGHNA; CDR2 reads YNFKEQ. Here the CDR3 DNA reads TGTGCCAGCAGCCAAGGGGTGGGAGAGCAGTACTTC. This sequence encodes CASSQGVGEQYF.

The chain couples TRBV12-3 or TRBV12-4 to TRBJ1-2; weak D call: TRBD1 (5 bases). CDR3 size: 14 residues. The V end lost 6 bases, the J end lost 10 bases, and 21 bases lay between the germline ends. CDR3: CASSLSTAGSYYTF. The CDR3 nucleotides read TGTGCCAGCAGCCTCTCTACGGCAGGGAGTTACTACACCTTC.

The chain has TRBV28 and TRBJ2-2, with 8 positions matching TRBD1. Germline assignment: CDR1 MDHEN and CDR2 SYDVKM. The CDR3 covers 14 residues. V shed 6 bases, J shed 2 bases, and the junction held 2 bases outside the gene matches. In DNA form, the CDR3 reads TGTGCCAGCAGGGACAGGGTTAACACCGGGGAGCTGTTTTTT. Translated: CASRDRVNTGELFF.

This clonotype showed up just a few times. The genes are TRBV5-6 and TRBJ2-6, with 9 bases matching TRBD1. CDR3 size: 15 residues. With 4 bases clipped from V and 2 bases from J, the junction kept 1 base outside the gene matches. CDR1 is SGHDT and CDR2 is YYEEEE in the germline V gene. CDR3 region: CASSRQGAGANVLTF. CDR3 nucleotide sequence: TGTGCCAGCAGCCGACAGGGGGCTGGGGCCAACGTCCTGACTTTC.

This chain uses TRBV25-1 with TRBJ1-4; D might be TRBD1 (5 bases). The germline gives CDR1 MGHDK, CDR2 SYGVNS. This CDR3 spans 13 amino acids. V was cut by 3 bases and J by 4 bases, with 6 bases left in between. CDR3 nucleotides: TGTGCCAGCAGTGAGACAGATAATGAAAAACTGTTTTTT. Its translation is CASSETDNEKLFF.

This clonotype was seen only a few times. The chain is built from TRBV6-5 and TRBJ2-3; TRBD1 is a possible D gene (5 bases). This CDR3 is built from 12 residues. Germline CDR1 MNHEY, CDR2 SVGAGI. Trimming stripped 6 bases from V and 5 bases from J, with 9 bases between. The CDR3 DNA reads as TGTGCCAGCAGCAGGGCGCAAGATACGCAGTATTTT. This sequence encodes CASSRAQDTQYF.

The table lists this clonotype with a few counts. The J gene is TRBJ2-7, the V gene TRBV5-6; 10 bases fit TRBD2. The CDR3 totals 14 residues. Germline CDR1 reads SGHDT; CDR2 reads YYEEEE. With 4 bases clipped from V and 5 bases from J, the junction kept 6 bases outside the gene matches. CDR3 protein: CASSHKRGGDEQYF. As DNA, the CDR3 is TGTGCCAGCAGCCACAAGCGGGGGGGTGACGAGCAGTACTTC.